This T cell receptor beta chain comes out of a study of post-analysis software for immune sequencing data. As for the study in general: Several disease courses (relapsing-remitting, secondary progressive and progressive-relapsing) of multiple sclerosis were included.

CDR1 and CDR2 from the germline V gene are MNHEY and SVGAGI. V was pared by 6 bases and J by 6 bases, with 18 bases between. This CDR3 comprises 15 residues. Incorporated into the TCR beta cDNA libraries were unique molecular identifiers, which served to reduce PCR and sequencing biases. TCRdb reprocessed the PCR reads with MiXCR, giving one entry per CDR3 protein. The table has 750,000 to 950,000 distinct CDR3 sequences, 53% seen once. Whole-study findings and limits: TRBV5-6, TRBV5-1 and TRBV20-1 belonged to a set of roughly 5 TRBV segments that were more frequent in patients than controls. Samples from a shared batch, those prepared together, strongly co-clustered by F measure.

A word on this clonotype: Its cognate antigen is unknown.

The specimen was blood. This TCR was recovered from a girl aged 10-17 years with multiple sclerosis. The V and J genes are TRBV6-5 and TRBJ2-1; perhaps D is TRBD1 or TRBD2 (6 bases each). The CDR3 region is CASREQGGYSNEQFF. CDR3 nucleotide sequence: TGTGCCAGCAGGGAACAGGGAGGTTATAGCAATGAGCAGTTCTTC.